This is a list of T cell receptor beta chains from one sample in a study of shared clonotypes between healthy human individuals. Produced via immunoSEQ multiplex PCR; TCRdb's table is partial and in-frame only. The data show roughly 1,500,000 clones, roughly 98.5% seen once. Sequencing was performed on naive CD4+ T cells sorted from blood. All receptors come from a man aged 30 to 45 in good health. Each CDR3 is given with its conserved first and last residue. D genes are given only for firm matches. Some rows mark clone size as missing; the rest say once, few, many or name a class of expanded clone.

J gene | clone size | D gene | V gene | CDR3 DNA | CDR3 protein
TRBJ1-1 | . | . | TRBV27 | TGTGCCAGCACCCGTGATATGAACACTGAAGCTTTCTTT | CASTRDMNTEAFF
TRBJ2-3 | . | . | TRBV9 | TGTGCCAGCAGCGTGAATACCCTGGGTAAGGGACTGACCGACACAGATACGCAGTATTTT | CASSVNTLGKGLTDTDTQYF
TRBJ2-7 | . | . | TRBV7-2 | TGTGCCAGCAGCTGGGGACCGACTGATACCTACGAGCAGTACTTC | CASSWGPTDTYEQYF
TRBJ2-7 | . | . | TRBV15 | TGTGCCACCAGCAGAGATGTAAGCAGCGAGCAGTACTTC | CATSRDVSSEQYF
TRBJ2-6 | . | . | TRBV18 | TGTGCCAGCTCACCCCTTGATGCTGGGGCCAACGTCCTGACTTTC | CASSPLDAGANVLTF
TRBJ2-1 | . | TRBD2 | TRBV11-2 | TGTGCCAGCAGCAAGCCGACTAGCGAAAACAATGAGCAGTTCTTC | CASSKPTSENNEQFF
TRBJ2-7 | . | TRBD1 | TRBV9 | TGTGCCAGCAGCGTCACCGGGACAGGGACCTACGAGCAGTACTTC | CASSVTGTGTYEQYF
TRBJ1-1 | . | TRBD1 | TRBV6-5 | TGTGCCAGCAGTTACGTTGGCAGGGGGCAGACTGAAGCTTTCTTT | CASSYVGRGQTEAFF
TRBJ2-3 | . | . | TRBV10-3 | TGTGCCATCAGTGAGTCTGGACCGGGGCAGTATTTT | CAISESGPGQYF
TRBJ1-1 | once | . | TRBV7-8 | TGTGCCAGCAGCTTAGTAAGGGAGTCGAACACTGAAGCTTTCTTT | CASSLVRESNTEAFF
TRBJ1-2 | . | TRBD1 | TRBV30 | TGTGCCTGGAGCGCTGGACAGGGCGGAGGCTACACCTTC | CAWSAGQGGGYTF
TRBJ2-7 | . | TRBD1 | TRBV15 | TGTGCCACCAGCTCTGCCGGGACAGGGGGCTACGAGCAGTACTTC | CATSSAGTGGYEQYF
TRBJ2-7 | . | TRBD2 | TRBV5-6 | TGTGCCAGCAGCCCTCGGGCTAGCGGGAGGAACGAGCAGTACTTC | CASSPRASGRNEQYF
TRBJ2-7 | . | TRBD2 | TRBV11-2 | TGTGCCAGCAGCTTACTTTTGACTAGCGGTTCATACGAGCAGTACTTC | CASSLLLTSGSYEQYF
TRBJ2-7 | . | TRBD1 | TRBV5-1 | TGCGCCAGCAGCTTCCCGGGACAGGGATCGTACGAGCAGTACTTC | CASSFPGQGSYEQYF
TRBJ1-2 | . | TRBD1 | TRBV5-6 | TGTGCCAGCAGCTTTGACAGGGGAACTAACTATGGCTACACCTTC | CASSFDRGTNYGYTF
TRBJ1-1 | . | . | TRBV27 | TGTGCCAGCAGTTTATACCGGGGGCGCACTGAAGCTTTCTTT | CASSLYRGRTEAFF
TRBJ1-3 | . | . | TRBV25-1 | TGTGCCAGCAGGCTGGGTGGGGGAAACACCATATATTTT | CASRLGGGNTIYF
TRBJ2-7 | . | . | TRBV10-3 | TGTGCCATCTCGTTAGCGGTAAGCTCCTACGAGCAGTACTTC | CAISLAVSSYEQYF
TRBJ2-7 | . | TRBD2 | TRBV29-1 | TGCAGCGTTAGTCCGCCTAGCGGTAATCTCGCACCCTACGAGCAGTACTTC | CSVSPPSGNLAPYEQYF
TRBJ1-1 | . | . | TRBV7-2 | TGTGCCAGCAACCGACTATCCCGGCCAAACACTGAAGCTTTCTTT | CASNRLSRPNTEAFF
TRBJ2-7 | . | TRBD2 | TRBV28 | TGTGCCAGCAAGTGGACTAGAGGCTCCTACGAGCAGTACTTC | CASKWTRGSYEQYF
TRBJ2-7 | . | . | TRBV7-2 | TGTGCCAGCAGCTCTCTCTCCTACGAGCAGTACTTC | CASSSLSYEQYF
TRBJ2-5 | . | . | TRBV18 | TGTGCCAGCTCACCACGTAGGACTAAATCTGACGAGACCCAGTACTTC | CASSPRRTKSDETQYF
TRBJ2-7 | . | . | TRBV5-4 | TGTGCCAGCGGTGGCCCGCACTATAGCTCCTACGAGCAGTACTTC | CASGGPHYSSYEQYF
TRBJ2-2 | . | . | TRBV19 | TGTGCCAGTAGTATCGGCGGCGGGGAGCTGTTTTTT | CASSIGGGELFF
TRBJ2-5 | . | TRBD1 | TRBV18 | TGTGCCAGCTCACCAGGGACAGGCAAAGAGACCCAGTACTTC | CASSPGTGKETQYF
TRBJ2-7 | . | TRBD2 | TRBV18 | TGTGCCAGCTCACCACTGGCCGGGACTAGGCACGAGCAGTACTTC | CASSPLAGTRHEQYF
TRBJ1-3 | . | TRBD1 | TRBV5-4 | TGTGCCAGCAGCCAGACAGGGGTAGGAAACACCATATATTTT | CASSQTGVGNTIYF
TRBJ1-5 | once | . | TRBV18 | TGTGCCAGCTCACCCCGTGTGGCAGATAGCAATCAGCCCCAGCATTTT | CASSPRVADSNQPQHF
TRBJ1-5 | . | TRBD1 | TRBV30 | TGTGCCTGGGGGACAGTAGCACATCAGCCCCAGCATTTT | CAWGTVAHQPQHF
TRBJ1-2 | . | TRBD1 | TRBV27 | TGTGCCAGCAGTCTAACCCTGGACAGGAGGAATGGCTACACCTTC | CASSLTLDRRNGYTF
TRBJ2-5 | . | TRBD1 | TRBV28 | TGTGCCAGCAGCGATTGGGACAGGGCCCAAGAGACCCAGTACTTC | CASSDWDRAQETQYF
TRBJ2-5 | . | . | TRBV30 | TGTGCCTGGACTGGAGTAAGGGAGACCCAGTACTTC | CAWTGVRETQYF
TRBJ1-5 | . | . | TRBV15 | TGTGCCACCAGCAGTCGGGACCCCGGGAGCAATCAGCCCCAGCATTTT | CATSSRDPGSNQPQHF
TRBJ2-7 | once | TRBD1 | TRBV28 | TGTGCCAGCACTCTCGGGGACAGGGGGCCCTACGAGCAGTACTTC | CASTLGDRGPYEQYF
TRBJ2-7 | . | . | TRBV29-1 | TGCAGCGTTGTCGGTCAGGGGATTCACGAGCAGTACTTC | CSVVGQGIHEQYF
TRBJ1-5 | . | TRBD1 | TRBV5-6 | TGTGCCAGCAGCTTAGGTGGACAGGGCTTTAATCAGCCCCAGCATTTT | CASSLGGQGFNQPQHF
TRBJ1-2 | . | . | TRBV28 | TGTGCCAGCAGTCCCCTCCGGACTGGCTACACCTTC | CASSPLRTGYTF
TRBJ1-4 | . | . | TRBV7-8 | TGTGCCAGCAGCTTAGCGGGTGGGGGGCCTAAACTGTTTTTT | CASSLAGGGPKLFF
TRBJ2-7 | . | . | TRBV18 | TGTGCCAGCTCACCCTCCGGACAGAGGATTCACGAGCAGTACTTC | CASSPSGQRIHEQYF
TRBJ1-4 | once | TRBD1 | TRBV6-5 | TGTGCCAGCAGTTACTCGACCGGGACAGGGGATGAAAAACTGTTTTTT | CASSYSTGTGDEKLFF
TRBJ2-7 | . | . | TRBV29-1 | TGCAGCGTTGAACTAGACTCTTCCGAGCAGTACTTC | CSVELDSSEQYF
TRBJ2-1 | . | TRBD1 | TRBV2 | TGTGCCAGCAGTGCCGTGAGACAGGGTGAGCAGTTCTTC | CASSAVRQGEQFF